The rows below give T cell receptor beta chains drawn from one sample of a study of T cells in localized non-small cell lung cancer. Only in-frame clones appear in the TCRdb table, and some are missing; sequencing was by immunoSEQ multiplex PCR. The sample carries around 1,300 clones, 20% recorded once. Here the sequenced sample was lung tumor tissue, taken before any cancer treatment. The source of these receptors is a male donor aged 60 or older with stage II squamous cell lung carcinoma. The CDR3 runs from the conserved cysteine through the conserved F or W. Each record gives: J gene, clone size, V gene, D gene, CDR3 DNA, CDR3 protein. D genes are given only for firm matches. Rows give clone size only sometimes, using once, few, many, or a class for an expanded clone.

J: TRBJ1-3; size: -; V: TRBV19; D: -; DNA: TGTGCCAGTAGCCTCGGGACGGGACTTACTGGAAACACCATATATTTT; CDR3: CASSLGTGLTGNTIYF
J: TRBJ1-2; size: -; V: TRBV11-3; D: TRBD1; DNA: TGTGCCAGCAGCTTAGAGGGACAGAGAATATATGGCTACACCTTC; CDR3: CASSLEGQRIYGYTF
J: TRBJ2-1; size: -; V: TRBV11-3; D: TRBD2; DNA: TGTGCCAGCAGCTTAGAGGGGGGAGGGGACTATGAGCAGTTCTTC; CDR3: CASSLEGGGDYEQFF
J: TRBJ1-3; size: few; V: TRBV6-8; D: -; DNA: TGTGCCAGCAGTCTTTACGGGGGCCCTGGAAACACCATATATTTT; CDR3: CASSLYGGPGNTIYF
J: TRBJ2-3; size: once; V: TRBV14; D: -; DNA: TGTGCCAGCAGCCAAGATCTTGGAGATACGCAGTATTTT; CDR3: CASSQDLGDTQYF
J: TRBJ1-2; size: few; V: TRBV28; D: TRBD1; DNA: TGTGCCAGTCGAAATCCGGGACAGGGGAACTATGGCTACACCTTC; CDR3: CASRNPGQGNYGYTF
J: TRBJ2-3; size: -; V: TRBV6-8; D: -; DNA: TGTGCCATCAGTGCGCAGCTTGGGAGCACAGATACGCAGTATTTT; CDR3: CAISAQLGSTDTQYF
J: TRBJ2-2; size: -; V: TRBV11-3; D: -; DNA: TGTGCCAGCAGCATCGGGGGGCGCACCGGGGAGCTGTTTTTT; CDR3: CASSIGGRTGELFF
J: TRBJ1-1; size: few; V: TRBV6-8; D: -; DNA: TGTGCCAGCAGTTACGGGGGACCAAACACTGAAGCTTTCTTT; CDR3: CASSYGGPNTEAFF
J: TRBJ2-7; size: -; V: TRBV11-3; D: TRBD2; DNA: TGTGCCAGCATCGTGGGCCGGGGGGGCCTCCACGAGCAGTACTTC; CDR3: CASIVGRGGLHEQYF
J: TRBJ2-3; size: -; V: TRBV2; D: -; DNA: TGTGCCAGCAGCGTAGGGACAGATACGCAGTATTTT; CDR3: CASSVGTDTQYF
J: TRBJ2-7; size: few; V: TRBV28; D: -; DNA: TGTGCCAGCAGTTTAGCAGGGAGTAGCTCCTACGAGCAGTACTTC; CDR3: CASSLAGSSSYEQYF
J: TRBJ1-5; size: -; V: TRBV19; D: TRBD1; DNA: TGTGCCAGTAGTACGGGACAGGGGAGCAATCAGCCCCAGCATTTT; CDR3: CASSTGQGSNQPQHF
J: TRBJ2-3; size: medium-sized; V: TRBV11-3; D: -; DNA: TGTGCCAGCAGCTTAGTAGGGAACTGGGCAGATACGCAGTATTTT; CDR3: CASSLVGNWADTQYF
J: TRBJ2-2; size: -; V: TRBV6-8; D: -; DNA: TGTGCCAGCAGTACGCCCCCTGCGAACACCGGGGAGCTGTTTTTT; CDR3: CASSTPPANTGELFF
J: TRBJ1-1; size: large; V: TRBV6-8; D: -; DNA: TGTGCCAGCAGCCGGACGGTAATGAACACTGAAGCTTTCTTT; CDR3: CASSRTVMNTEAFF
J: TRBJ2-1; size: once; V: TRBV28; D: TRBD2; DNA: TGTGCCAGCAGTTCCCTAACTAGCGGGAGGACCTACAATGAGCAGTTCTTC; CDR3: CASSSLTSGRTYNEQFF
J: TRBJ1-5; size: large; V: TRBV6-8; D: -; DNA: TGTGCCAGCAGCTCCGGGACAACTGTGGGTCGGCCCCAGCATTTT; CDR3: CASSSGTTVGRPQHF
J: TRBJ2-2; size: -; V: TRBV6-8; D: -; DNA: TGTGCCAGCAGTTTCTCCGGGGGCCCCGGGGAGCTGTTTTTT; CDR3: CASSFSGGPGELFF
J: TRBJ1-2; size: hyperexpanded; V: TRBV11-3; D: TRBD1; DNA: TGTGCCAGCAGCCTCGGGACAGGGTTCTCTGGCTACACCTTC; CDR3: CASSLGTGFSGYTF
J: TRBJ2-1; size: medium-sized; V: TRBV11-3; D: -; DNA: TGTGCCAGCAGCTTTGGGACGGGACTCGGCAATGAGCAGTTCTTC; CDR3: CASSFGTGLGNEQFF
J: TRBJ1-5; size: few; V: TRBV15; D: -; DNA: TGTGCCACCAGTCCCACGGGGGATAGCAATCAGCCCCAGCATTTT; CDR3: CATSPTGDSNQPQHF
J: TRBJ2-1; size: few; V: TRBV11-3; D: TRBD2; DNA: TGTGCCAGCAGCTTAGATAGCGGGAGCTACAATGAGCAGTTCTTC; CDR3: CASSLDSGSYNEQFF
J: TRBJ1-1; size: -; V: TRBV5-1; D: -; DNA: TGCGCCAGCAGCCCCCCCGTGACAGACACTGAAGCTTTCTTT; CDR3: CASSPPVTDTEAFF
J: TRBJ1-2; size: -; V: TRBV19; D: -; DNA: TGTGCCAGTAGTAGGATTAACTATGGCTACACCTTC; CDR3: CASSRINYGYTF
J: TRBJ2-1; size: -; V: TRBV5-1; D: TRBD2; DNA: TGCGCCAGCAGCTTTCTGCCGGGACTAGCGGGGGTTGAGCAGTTCTTC; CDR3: CASSFLPGLAGVEQFF
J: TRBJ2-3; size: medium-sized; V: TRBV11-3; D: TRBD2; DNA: TGTGCCAGCAGCTTAGGCGGGAGGACGGATACGCAGTATTTT; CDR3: CASSLGGRTDTQYF
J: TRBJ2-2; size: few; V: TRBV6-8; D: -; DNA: TGTGCCAGCAGGAGTTACGCGAACACCGGGGAGCTGTTTTTT; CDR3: CASRSYANTGELFF
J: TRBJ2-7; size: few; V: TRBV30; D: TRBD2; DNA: TGTGCCTGGAGTGTTTCCCCAGGACTAGCGGGCTCCTACGAGCAGTACTTC; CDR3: CAWSVSPGLAGSYEQYF
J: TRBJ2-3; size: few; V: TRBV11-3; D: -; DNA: TGTGCCAGCAGCTTGGGGCTTCCCACAGATACGCAGTATTTT; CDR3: CASSLGLPTDTQYF
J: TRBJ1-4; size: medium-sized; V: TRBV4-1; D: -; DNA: TGCGCCAGCAGCCAAGATAGGGCGAGGGCTGCTAATGAAAAACTGTTTTTT; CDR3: CASSQDRARAANEKLFF
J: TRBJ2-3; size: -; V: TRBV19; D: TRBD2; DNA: TGTGCCAGTAGTAGGGGACTAGCGGGAGCCGATACGCAGTATTTT; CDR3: CASSRGLAGADTQYF
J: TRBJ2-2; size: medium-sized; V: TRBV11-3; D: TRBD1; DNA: TGTGCCAGCAGCTTGAGACAGGGACCGGCCGGGGAGCTGTTTTTT; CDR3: CASSLRQGPAGELFF
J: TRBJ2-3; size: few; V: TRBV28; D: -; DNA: TGTGCCAGCAGTTTATGGGCGGGCCTGGGCACAGATACGCAGTATTTT; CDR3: CASSLWAGLGTDTQYF
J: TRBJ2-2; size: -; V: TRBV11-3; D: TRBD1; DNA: TGTGCCAGCAGCCCGGGACAGGGGGCGACCGGGGAGCTGTTTTTT; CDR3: CASSPGQGATGELFF
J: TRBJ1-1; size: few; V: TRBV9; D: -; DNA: TGTGCCAGCAGCGTAGACCGATTGAGCACTGAAGCTTTCTTT; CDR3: CASSVDRLSTEAFF
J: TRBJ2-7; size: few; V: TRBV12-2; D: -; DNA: TGTGCAAGTCGGAAGCCCAAGGTCGGGACAGGGGGCGCCTCGGGGTACGAGCAGTACTTC; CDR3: CASRKPKVGTGGASGYEQYF
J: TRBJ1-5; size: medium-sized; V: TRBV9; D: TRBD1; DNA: TGTGCCAGCAGCGTGACAGGGGACGCTAGCAATCAGCCCCAGCATTTT; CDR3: CASSVTGDASNQPQHF
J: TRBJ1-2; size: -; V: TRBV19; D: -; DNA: TGTGCCAGTAGTATAGCCGAGGGGGGCTATGGCTACACCTTC; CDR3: CASSIAEGGYGYTF
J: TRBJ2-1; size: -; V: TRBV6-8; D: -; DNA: TGTGCCAGCAGTCCCACAGGGAGGCCCTACAATGAGCAGTTCTTC; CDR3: CASSPTGRPYNEQFF
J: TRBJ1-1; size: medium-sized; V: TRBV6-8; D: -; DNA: TGTGCCAGCAACCGGGCCCTCGCCACTGAAGCTTTCTTT; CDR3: CASNRALATEAFF
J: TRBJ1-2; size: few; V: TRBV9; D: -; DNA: TGTGCCAGCAGCAAGGAGAACTATGGCTACACCTTC; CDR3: CASSKENYGYTF
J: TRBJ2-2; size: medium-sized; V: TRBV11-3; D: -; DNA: TGTGCCAGCAGCTTAGAGGCCAGGGGAAACACCGGGGAGCTGTTTTTT; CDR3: CASSLEARGNTGELFF
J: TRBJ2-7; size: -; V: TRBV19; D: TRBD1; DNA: TGTGCCAGTAGCCTATCCGGACAGGGCTCCTACGAGCAGTACTTC; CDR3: CASSLSGQGSYEQYF
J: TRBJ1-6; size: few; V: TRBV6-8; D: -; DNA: TGTGCCAGCAGAAGGGAGGATAATTCACCCCTCCACTTT; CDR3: CASRREDNSPLHF
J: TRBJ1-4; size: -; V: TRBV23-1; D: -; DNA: TGCGCCAGCAGCCAAGATCCGGGCGGATGGACTAATGAAAAACTGTTTTTT; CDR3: CASSQDPGGWTNEKLFF
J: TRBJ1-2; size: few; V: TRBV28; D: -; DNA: TGTGCCAGCAGTTTATGGGGGAACTATGGCTACACCTTC; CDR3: CASSLWGNYGYTF
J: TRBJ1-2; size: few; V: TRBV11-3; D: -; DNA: TGTGCCAGCACACAAAACGAAGGGTGGCAGGGTGGCTACACCTTC; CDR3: CASTQNEGWQGGYTF
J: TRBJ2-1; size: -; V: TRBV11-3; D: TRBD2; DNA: TGTGCCAGCAGCCGAACTAGCGGGGGGGCCAGAGAGCAGTTCTTC; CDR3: CASSRTSGGAREQFF
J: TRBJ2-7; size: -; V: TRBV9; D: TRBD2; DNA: TGTGCCAGCGGGACTAGCGGGTACGGGGACGAGCAGTACTTC; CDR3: CASGTSGYGDEQYF
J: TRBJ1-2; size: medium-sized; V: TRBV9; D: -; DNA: TGTGCCAGCAGCGGACCTCGGACTGGAGGCTACACCTTC; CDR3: CASSGPRTGGYTF
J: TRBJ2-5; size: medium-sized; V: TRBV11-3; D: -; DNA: TGTGCCAGCAGCTTGGGGGTAGGGGCCCAAGAGACCCAGTACTTC; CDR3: CASSLGVGAQETQYF
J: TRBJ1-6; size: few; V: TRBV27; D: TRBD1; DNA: TGTGCCAGCAGCGGGAACAGGGGAGACTCACCCCTCCACTTT; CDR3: CASSGNRGDSPLHF
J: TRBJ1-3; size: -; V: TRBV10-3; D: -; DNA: TGTGCCATCAGTGAGTCGGGGCTGAGGAGCTCTGGAAACACCATATATTTT; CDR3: CAISESGLRSSGNTIYF
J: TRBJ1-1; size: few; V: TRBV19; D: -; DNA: TGTGCCAGTAGTATGAATCGTGGGGGGACGTCGAACACTGAAGCTTTCTTT; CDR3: CASSMNRGGTSNTEAFF